The clone carrying this T cell receptor beta chain was picked up a small number of times. The antigen remains unidentified. This sample stems from a study of shared clonotypes between healthy human individuals. Study-level results: Expectations were that clonotype sharing among donors would be affected by sequencing depth. Naive CD4 clonotypes were shared across several donors at about 5%.

For each subset, genomic DNA was distributed in equal portions over several immunoSEQ plates. Libraries were prepared by immunoSEQ multiplex PCR; TCRdb keeps only in-frame clonotypes and omits some of them. The sample has 2 million to 2.5 million clones; 85% to 95% are singletons. Sequencing was done on a sample of naive CD4+ T cells from PBMCs. This sample's subset: CD45RA+ positively selected. This TCR was sampled from a man between 18 and 29 years old in good health. Some clones in this sample may be carry-over from other donors' samples.

The CDR3, as DNA: TGTGCCAGCAGTGATAAGTCGGTCCGACTCGGGGAAAAACTGTTTTTT. Its protein is CASSDKSVRLGEKLFF. The chain recombines TRBV2 with TRBJ1-4; D is uncertain. In germline, CDR1 is SNHLY, CDR2 FYNNEI. Trimming pared 3 bases from V and 8 bases from J, leaving 19 bases between. The CDR3 length is 16 residues.